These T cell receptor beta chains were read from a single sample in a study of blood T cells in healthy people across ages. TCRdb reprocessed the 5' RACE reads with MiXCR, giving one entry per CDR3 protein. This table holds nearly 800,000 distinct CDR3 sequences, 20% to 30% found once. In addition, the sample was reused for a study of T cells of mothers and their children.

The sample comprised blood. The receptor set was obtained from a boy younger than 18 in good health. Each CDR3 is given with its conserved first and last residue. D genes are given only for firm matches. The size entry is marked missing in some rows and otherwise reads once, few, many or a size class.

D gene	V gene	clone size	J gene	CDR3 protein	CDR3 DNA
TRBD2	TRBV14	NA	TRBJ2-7	CASSQGLAEHNDLMEQYF	TGTGCCAGCAGCCAGGGACTAGCGGAGCATAATGACTTGATGGAGCAGTACTTC
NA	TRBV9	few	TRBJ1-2	CASSVVGARSYGYTF	TGTGCCAGCAGCGTAGTGGGGGCGCGGAGCTATGGCTACACCTTC
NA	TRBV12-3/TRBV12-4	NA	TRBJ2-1	CANRLGSSYNEQFF	TGTGCCAACAGGCTGGGAAGCTCCTACAATGAGCAGTTCTTC
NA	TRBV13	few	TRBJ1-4	CASSPQAWVTNEKLCF	TGTGCCAGCAGCCCCCAAGCCTGGGTAACTAATGAAAAACTGTGTTTT
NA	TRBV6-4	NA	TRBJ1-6	CASSDGLKDLRDSPLHF	TGTGCCAGCAGTGATGGGCTGAAGGACTTGAGGGATTCACCCCTCCACTTT
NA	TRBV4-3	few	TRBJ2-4	CASSQDPGVLDIQYF	TGCGCCAGCAGCCAAGATCCGGGGGTCTTGGACATTCAGTACTTC
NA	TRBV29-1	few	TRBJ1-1	CSVYFLTPEAFF	TGCAGCGTTTATTTTCTTACCCCGGAAGCTTTCTTT
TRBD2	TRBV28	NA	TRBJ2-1	CATKGREYNEQFF	TGTGCCACAAAGGGGCGGGAGTACAATGAGCAGTTCTTC
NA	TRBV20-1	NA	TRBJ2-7	CSARDLNRVNRFSSYEQYF	TGCAGTGCTAGAGACCTAAACCGAGTGAACAGGTTTAGCTCCTACGAGCAGTACTTC
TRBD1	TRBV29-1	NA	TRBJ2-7	CSVGDRGSYEQYF	TGCAGCGTTGGGGACAGGGGTTCCTACGAGCAGTACTTC
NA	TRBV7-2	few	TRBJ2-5	CASSLEGWEPRETQYF	TGTGCCAGCAGCTTAGAAGGGTGGGAGCCCCGGGAGACCCAGTACTTC
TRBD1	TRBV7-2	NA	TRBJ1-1	CASSPQGGLSEAFF	TGTGCCAGCAGCCCCCAGGGGGGCCTTTCTGAAGCTTTCTTT
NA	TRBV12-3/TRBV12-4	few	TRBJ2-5	CASSFGVQETQYF	TGTGCCAGCAGTTTTGGGGTCCAAGAGACCCAGTACTTC
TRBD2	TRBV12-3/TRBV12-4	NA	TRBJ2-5	CASSFSAGVQETQYF	TGTGCCAGCAGTTTTTCCGCGGGGGTACAAGAGACCCAGTACTTC
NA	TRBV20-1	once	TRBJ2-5	CSANGDWETQYF	TGCAGTGCTAACGGGGATTGGGAGACCCAGTACTTC
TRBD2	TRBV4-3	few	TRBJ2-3	CASSQDPTSGQSTDTQYF	TGCGCCAGCAGCCAAGACCCGACTAGCGGGCAGAGCACAGATACGCAGTATTTT
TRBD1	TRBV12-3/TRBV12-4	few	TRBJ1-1	CASTFDRANTEAFF	TGTGCCAGCACCTTCGACAGGGCTAACACTGAAGCTTTCTTT
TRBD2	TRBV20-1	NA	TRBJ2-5	CSARDLAGVLETQYF	TGCAGTGCTAGAGATCTAGCGGGGGTTTTAGAGACCCAGTACTTC
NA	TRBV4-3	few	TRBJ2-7	CASSPSSSSNEQYF	TGCGCCAGCAGCCCCTCATCGTCGTCTAACGAGCAGTACTTC
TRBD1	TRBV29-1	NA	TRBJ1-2	CSGQQGDGYTF	TGCAGCGGCCAACAGGGGGATGGCTACACCTTC
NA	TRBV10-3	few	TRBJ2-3	CAISERTDTQYF	TGTGCCATCAGTGAGAGGACAGATACGCAGTATTTT
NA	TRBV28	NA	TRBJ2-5	CASSQSRGGTQYF	TGTGCCAGCAGTCAAAGCAGGGGCGGGACCCAGTACTTC
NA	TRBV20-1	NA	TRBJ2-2	CSARPANTGELFF	TGCAGTGCTAGACCAGCGAACACCGGGGAGCTGTTTTTT
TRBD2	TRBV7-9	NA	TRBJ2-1	CASSPQAGGSYNEQFF	TGTGCCAGCAGCCCTCAAGCGGGGGGGTCCTACAATGAGCAGTTCTTC
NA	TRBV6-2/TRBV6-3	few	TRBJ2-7	CASSYADAVYEQYF	TGTGCCAGCAGTTACGCGGACGCGGTGTACGAGCAGTACTTC
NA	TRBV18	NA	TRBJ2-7	CASSPRSGVYEQYF	TGTGCCAGCTCACCCAGATCAGGGGTTTACGAGCAGTACTTC
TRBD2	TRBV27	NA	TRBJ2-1	CASSFGRAYNEQFF	TGTGCCAGCAGTTTTGGGAGGGCCTACAATGAGCAGTTCTTC
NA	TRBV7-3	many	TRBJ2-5	CASSWGLAETQYF	TGTGCCAGCAGCTGGGGACTGGCTGAGACCCAGTACTTC
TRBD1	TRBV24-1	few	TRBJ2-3	CATSDSRTGSTDTQYF	TGTGCCACCAGTGACTCTAGGACAGGGAGCACAGATACGCAGTATTTT